The sequence of this T cell receptor beta chain was determined in a study of blood T cell repertoires in COVID-19. The method was immunoSEQ multiplex PCR; TCRdb's version includes in-frame clones alone and lacks a portion of them. The sample includes roughly 140,000 clones, roughly 79% of them seen just once. The germline CDR1 and CDR2 sequences are LGHDT and YNNKEL (reference sequence). V lost 4 bases to trimming and J lost 0 bases, with 6 bases between them. The CDR3 has 13 residues. The clonotype was recovered from a human donor with acute or convalescent COVID-19. The donor label of this sample is uncertain. The specimen was peripheral blood. The chain carries TRBV3-1 (or the pseudogene TRBV3-2) and TRBJ1-2; D unresolved. CDR3 residues: CASSPLANYGYTF. The CDR3, as DNA: TGTGCCAGCAGCCCCCTTGCTAACTATGGCTACACCTTC.